This T cell receptor (beta chain) is from a study of shared clonotypes between healthy human individuals. Assay: immunoSEQ multiplex PCR; the TCRdb copy retains only in-frame clones and omits some. The table records under 1,100,000 clones, about 76% of them present only once. In germline, CDR1 is LNHDA, CDR2 SQIVND (reference sequence). The V end lost 5 bases, the J end lost 7 bases, and 18 bases lay between the germline ends. This CDR3 has 15 residues. This TCR was recovered from a young man in good health. This chain uses TRBV19 with TRBJ1-5, with D hard to call. The sample comprised memory CD4+ T cells sorted from blood. The subset is: CD45RA-negative fraction. The CDR3 DNA reads TGTGCCAGTAGTTCGGGCCTGGGGAATGGACAGCCCCAGCATTTT. Translation gives CASSSGLGNGQPQHF.